This T cell receptor beta chain appears in the sequencing data of a study of T cell responses to AZD1222 COVID-19 vaccine. Study context: Analyses pooled second doses at about 4 or about 12 weeks. Study-wide findings and caveats: Close to half of spike-specific TCRs reportedly recognize unmutated variant regions. Seropositive status at baseline applied to only a handful of AZD1222 recipients.

The method was immunoSEQ multiplex PCR; TCRdb's version includes in-frame clones alone and lacks a portion of them. The sample includes roughly 150,000 clones, around 88% of them seen just once. Trimming removed 3 bases at V and 6 bases at J, with 17 bases between. Germline CDR1 and CDR2: DFQATT and SNEGSKA (reference sequence). The CDR3 runs 15 residues. As concerns this clone: Antigen: not known.

The origin of this receptor is an adult in good health. V usage is TRBV20-1 and J usage is TRBJ1-4; D remains unclear. This sample comprised peripheral blood, obtained on day 0 of AZD1222 vaccination. The CDR3 region has the DNA TGCAGTGCTAGTCCTAATAAGGATATGTATGAAAAACTGTTTTTT. Amino acid sequence: CSASPNKDMYEKLFF.